This entry features one TCR beta chain sequence. Its matching antigen is unknown. Mismatch with germline at one junction end may stem from a read error. The data were obtained in a study of CD8 T cells in Susac syndrome. Study-level points and caveats: Susac CD8+ clonal expansion peaked in TEMRA cells and active patients.

CDR1 and CDR2 from the germline V gene are LNHDA and SQIVND (reference sequence). The CDR3 sequence is 15 residues long. Sequencing of TCR beta was undertaken in CD8+ and CD4+ T cells derived from blood. With random hexamers, reverse transcription was performed on about 0.45 to 1 ug of RNA. TCRdb ran MiXCR on the immunoSEQ multiplex PCR reads and lists one entry per CDR3 protein. The data contain roughly 76,000 distinct CDR3 sequences, under 95% of them singletons. This TCR was sampled from a human donor with Susac syndrome. The chain employs TRBV19 and TRBJ1-5; D gene unclear. The sample taken for sequencing was CD8+ T cells from PBMCs. The CDR3, as DNA: TGTGCCAGTAGTATAGGGAGGTATGGCAATCAGCCCCAGCTTTTT. Its translation is CASSIGRYGNQPQLF.